The entry below gives a single T cell receptor beta chain sequence along with its context. The antigen this receptor binds is unknown. No clone much larger than this one lies a single base away; base qualities are absent. The germline V gene yields KGHSH for CDR1 and LQKENI for CDR2. From the cysteine up to the phenylalanine, the CDR3 has a length of 15 residues. Only the CDR3 region is kept as DNA, spanning 45 bases read in frame from base 1. Clipping removes 6 bases from V and 6 bases from J, with 11 as the unmatched junction base count. These data originate in a study of PD-1 and CTLA-4 blockade in melanoma (dated by TCRdb to 2020 to 2022). Background for the entire study: In patients with melanoma, the researchers looked at the effects of CTLA-4 blockade versus PD-1 blockade on the CD8 T cell response that was melanoma-reactive.

Library prep was done by the immunoSEQ multiplex PCR assay. This is the immuneACCESS table as TCRdb keeps it, with only in-frame sequences that have V and J called. A part of the clones is gone; compared with another copy, unresolved V genes explain less than half, and the rest is unexplained. For this sample there are around 31,000 clones; more than 85% appear just once. The ten most abundant clones make up roughly 9% of the sample. Here the sequenced sample was CD8+ T cells from peripheral blood, taken from a patient given anti-PD-1 treatment. This clonotype originated in a human donor with melanoma. The V and J segments used are TRBV18 and TRBJ1-5, and 7 junction bases match TRBD1. The CDR3 here reads CASSFTGEGFQPQHF. The nucleotides read TGTGCCAGCTCGTTCACAGGGGAGGGATTTCAGCCCCAGCATTTT.